This T cell receptor (beta chain) was identified in a study of blood T cells in healthy people across ages. Findings and caveats of the study: Researchers deemed the diversity estimates from one million T cells underestimates.

Sample-barcoded 5' priming and a J-beta primer mix drove a second PCR of roughly 6 to 12 cycles. In TCRdb, the 5' RACE reads were re-called with MiXCR into one record per CDR3 protein. Of about 640,000 distinct CDR3 sequences listed, about 53% are singletons. Worth noting for this clonotype: Its antigen is undetermined.

Per-sample yields of isolated PBMCs were at least 6.5 million. CDR1 and CDR2 from the germline V gene are DFQATT and SNEGSKA (reference sequence). This CDR3 is 15 amino acids long. Germline trimming cut 5 bases from V and 5 bases from J; bases unmatched to any gene: 13. This clonotype originated in a man aged 55 to 70 in good health. The source material was blood. This chain joins TRBV20-1 and TRBJ2-5; 8 nucleotides align to TRBD1. The DNA of the CDR3 is TGCAGTGCTGGACCTTTTACCAGGGGGCAGGAGACCCAGTACTTC. Translated, it gives CSAGPFTRGQETQYF.